A single sample gave rise to the 2 T cell receptor beta chains below, sequenced in a study of control samples from healthy donors and cancer patients. Using immunoSEQ multiplex PCR, the repertoire was profiled, and TCRdb retains in-frame clones only, with some absent. Among 150,000 to 200,000 clones listed, just over 85% were seen once. Sample: blood. These receptors all stem from a man aged 18 to 29 in good health.

A word on this clone: Its ends do not fully match the called genes, so a read error is possible. The gene calls are TRBV19 and TRBJ2-1; 12 nucleotides match TRBD2. The CDR3 is 15 amino acids. Germline V lookup: CDR1 LNHDA, CDR2 SQIVND (reference sequence). Here the CDR3 reads CAGSIRTSGVNEQFF. In nucleotides, the CDR3 is TGTGCCGGTAGTATCCGGACTAGCGGGGTAAATGAGCAGTTCTTC.

This chain links TRBV4-2 with TRBJ2-3; the match to TRBD2 covers 9 bases. CDR1 LGHNA and CDR2 YNFKEQ come from the germline V gene. The V gene end was trimmed by 1 base and the J gene end by 8 bases; junction bases not matched to a gene: 13. This CDR3 comprises 17 residues. The CDR3 region has the DNA TGTGCCAGCAGCCAAGTGGGCGGGGGGGACACCCAGCGTACGCAGTATTTT. The encoded protein is CASSQVGGGDTQRTQYF.